A selection of T cell receptor beta chains follows, all from one sample in a study of blood T cell repertoires in COVID-19. TCRdb's table, derived via immunoSEQ multiplex PCR, lists solely in-frame clones and lacks some. There are about 170,000 clones in the sample; approximately 84% occur only once, and approximately 2.4% lies in the top ten. Sequences were obtained from peripheral blood. The receptor set was obtained from a human donor with acute or convalescent COVID-19. The donor label of this sample is uncertain. Both conserved end residues are part of each CDR3. D genes are given only for firm matches. A clone size is listed for some rows: how often the clone was seen (once, few, many), or a class if it is expanded.

V gene	J gene	D gene	clone size	CDR3 DNA	CDR3 protein
TRBV25-1	TRBJ1-3	-	once	TGTGCCTCAGGGGTTGGAAACACCATATATTTT	CASGVGNTIYF
TRBV18	TRBJ1-6	TRBD1	-	TGTGCCAGCTCACCATTGGACAGGTCCCCCAATTCACCCCTCCACTTT	CASSPLDRSPNSPLHF
TRBV19	TRBJ1-2	-	-	TGTGCCAGTAGTATAGATCCCGGGGATAAGAACGATGGCTACACCTTC	CASSIDPGDKNDGYTF
TRBV10-3	TRBJ1-6	TRBD1	-	TGTGCCATCAGTGAGTGGACAGGGAATTCACCCCTCCACTTT	CAISEWTGNSPLHF
TRBV5-1	TRBJ1-1	-	-	TGCGCCAGCAGCTTGGGGCAGGGAGGTCTGAACACTGAAGCTTTCTTT	CASSLGQGGLNTEAFF
TRBV15	TRBJ2-3	TRBD2	once	TGTGCCACCAGCAGAGTTCTAGCGGGGATCACAGATACGCAGTATTTT	CATSRVLAGITDTQYF
TRBV29-1	TRBJ1-1	TRBD1	-	TGCAGCGTTGAAACCTCGACAGGGCGCACTGAAGCTTTCTTT	CSVETSTGRTEAFF
TRBV11-2	TRBJ1-4	-	-	TGTGCCAGCAGCTTTGGGCAGTTAGATGAAAAACTGTTTTTT	CASSFGQLDEKLFF
TRBV6-1	TRBJ1-4	-	-	TGTGCCAGCAGTGAACAGGGGAATTCTGAAAAACTGTTTTTT	CASSEQGNSEKLFF
TRBV18	TRBJ1-1	-	-	TGTGCCAGCTCACCACGGTCACAAATGGGGGCTGGCGCTGAAGCTTTCTTT	CASSPRSQMGAGAEAFF
TRBV4-1	TRBJ2-7	-	once	TGCGCCAGCAGCCGAGCACCACAGGGAAGCGAGCAGTACTTC	CASSRAPQGSEQYF
TRBV7-9	TRBJ1-6	-	few	TGTGCCAGCAGCTTTGAAGGGGCACCCCTCCACTTT	CASSFEGAPLHF
TRBV7-8	TRBJ1-4	TRBD1	-	TGTGCCAGCAGCCCTTGGACAGGGGCTTTGGTTACACTGTTTTTT	CASSPWTGALVTLFF
TRBV27	TRBJ2-3	TRBD2	-	TGTGCCAGCAGTCTAAACACCGTAGCGGGAGGGCCTGCAGATACGCAGTATTTT	CASSLNTVAGGPADTQYF
TRBV7-9	TRBJ2-5	-	few	TGTGCCAGCAGCTTCTCAGGGGTAGGGGAGACCCAGTACTTC	CASSFSGVGETQYF
TRBV28	TRBJ2-7	-	-	TGTGCCAGCAGTTTAGGGGGGTACGAGCAGTACTTC	CASSLGGYEQYF
TRBV5-1	TRBJ1-2	-	-	TGCGCCAGCAGCGTCGGGACTCAGTATGGCTACACCTTC	CASSVGTQYGYTF
TRBV3-1/TRBV3-2	TRBJ2-1	-	-	TGTGCCAGCACCCCAAAGTGGGAGTCCTCCTACAATGAGCAGTTCTTC	CASTPKWESSYNEQFF
TRBV5-1	TRBJ1-2	-	-	TGCGCCAGCAGCCCCTCATGGTCCCAGGGTTCTAACTATGGCTACACCTTC	CASSPSWSQGSNYGYTF
TRBV5-1	TRBJ1-1	-	-	TGCGCCAGCAGCACCCCGGGGGTGGCTGAAGCTTTCTTT	CASSTPGVAEAFF